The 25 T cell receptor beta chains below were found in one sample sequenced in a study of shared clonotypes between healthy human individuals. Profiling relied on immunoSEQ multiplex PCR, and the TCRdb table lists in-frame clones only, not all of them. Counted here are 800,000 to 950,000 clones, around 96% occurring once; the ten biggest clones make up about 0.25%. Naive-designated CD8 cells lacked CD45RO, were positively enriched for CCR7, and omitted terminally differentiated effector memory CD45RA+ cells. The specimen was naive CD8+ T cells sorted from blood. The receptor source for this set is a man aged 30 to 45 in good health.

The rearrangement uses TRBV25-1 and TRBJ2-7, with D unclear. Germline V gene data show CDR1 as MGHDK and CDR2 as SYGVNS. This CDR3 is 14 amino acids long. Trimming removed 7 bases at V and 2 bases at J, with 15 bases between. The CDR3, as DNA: TGTGCCAGCATTGCGGAGTACCCGGCCTACGAGCAGTACTTC. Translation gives CASIAEYPAYEQYF.

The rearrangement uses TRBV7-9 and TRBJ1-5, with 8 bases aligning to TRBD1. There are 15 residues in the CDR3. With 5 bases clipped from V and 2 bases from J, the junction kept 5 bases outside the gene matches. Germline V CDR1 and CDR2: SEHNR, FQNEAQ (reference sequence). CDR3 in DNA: TGTGCCAGCAGCCGGGTGGGACAGGGCAATCAGCCCCAGCATTTT. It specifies CASSRVGQGNQPQHF.

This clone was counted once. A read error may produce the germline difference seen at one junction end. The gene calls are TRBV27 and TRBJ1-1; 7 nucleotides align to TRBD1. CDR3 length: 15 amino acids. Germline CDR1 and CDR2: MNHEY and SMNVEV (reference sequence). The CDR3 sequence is CASSLSGTVHTEAFF. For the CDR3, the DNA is TGTGCCAGCAGTCTATCCGGGACAGTACACACTGAAGCTTTCTTT.

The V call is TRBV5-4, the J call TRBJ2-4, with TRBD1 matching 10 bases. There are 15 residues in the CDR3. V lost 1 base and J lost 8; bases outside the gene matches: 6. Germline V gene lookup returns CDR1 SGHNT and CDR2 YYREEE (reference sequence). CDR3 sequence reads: CASSLMDRGVHIQYF. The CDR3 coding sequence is TGTGCCAGCAGCTTGATGGACAGGGGGGTCCACATTCAGTACTTC. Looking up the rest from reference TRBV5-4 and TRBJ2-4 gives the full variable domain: ETGVTQSPTHLIKTRGQQVTLRCSSQSGHNTVSWYQQALGQGPQFIFQYYREEENGRGNFPPRFSGLQFPNYSSELNVNALELDDSALYLCASSLMDRGVHIQYFGAGTRLSVL.

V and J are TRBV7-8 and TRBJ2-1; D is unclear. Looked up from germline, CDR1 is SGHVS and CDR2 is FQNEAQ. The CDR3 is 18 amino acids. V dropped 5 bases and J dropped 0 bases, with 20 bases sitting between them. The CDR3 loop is CASSTYPYGRHSYNEQFF. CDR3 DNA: TGTGCCAGCAGCACATACCCTTATGGACGCCACTCCTACAATGAGCAGTTCTTC.

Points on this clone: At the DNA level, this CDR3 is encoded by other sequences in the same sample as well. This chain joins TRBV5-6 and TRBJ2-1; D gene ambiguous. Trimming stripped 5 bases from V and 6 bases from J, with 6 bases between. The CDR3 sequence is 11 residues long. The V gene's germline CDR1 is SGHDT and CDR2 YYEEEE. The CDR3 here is CASSSGNEQFF. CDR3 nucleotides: TGTGCCAGCAGTTCGGGCAATGAGCAGTTCTTC.

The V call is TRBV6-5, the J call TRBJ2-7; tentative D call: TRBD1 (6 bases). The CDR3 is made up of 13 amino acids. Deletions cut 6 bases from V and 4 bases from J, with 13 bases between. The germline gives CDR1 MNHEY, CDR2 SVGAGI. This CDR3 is CASRKDSPYEQYF. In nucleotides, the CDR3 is TGTGCCAGCAGAAAGGACAGCCCGTACGAGCAGTACTTC.

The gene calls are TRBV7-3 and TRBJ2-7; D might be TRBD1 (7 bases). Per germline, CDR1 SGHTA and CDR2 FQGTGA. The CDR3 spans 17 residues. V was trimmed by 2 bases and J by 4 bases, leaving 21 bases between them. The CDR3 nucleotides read TGTGCCAGCAGCTTAGGAGGGGTCCGTCAGGGGGTGTACGAGCAGTACTTC. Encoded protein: CASSLGGVRQGVYEQYF. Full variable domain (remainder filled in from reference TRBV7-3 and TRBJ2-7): GAGVSQTPSNKVTEKGKYVELRCDPISGHTALYWYRQSLGQGPEFLIYFQGTGAADDSGLPNDRFFAVRPEGSVSTLKIQRTERGDSAVYLCASSLGGVRQGVYEQYFGPGTRLTVT.

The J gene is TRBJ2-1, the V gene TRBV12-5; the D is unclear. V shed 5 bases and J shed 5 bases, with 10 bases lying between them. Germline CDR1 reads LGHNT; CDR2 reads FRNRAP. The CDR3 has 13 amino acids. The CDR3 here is CASGHALHNEQFF. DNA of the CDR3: TGTGCTAGTGGTCACGCCCTCCACAATGAGCAGTTCTTC.

In nucleotides, the CDR3 is TGTGCCAGCAGCTTAGGTTGGGGTCAGTATTTCGGGGAGCAGTACTTC. Protein sequence: CASSLGWGQYFGEQYF. The gene calls are TRBV7-6 and TRBJ2-7; D remains ambiguous. This CDR3 spans 16 amino acids. Trimming removed 1 base at V and 7 bases at J, with 20 bases between. CDR1 SGHVS and CDR2 FNYEAQ come from the germline V gene.

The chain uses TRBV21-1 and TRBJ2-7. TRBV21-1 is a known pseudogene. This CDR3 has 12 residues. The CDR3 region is CEPLKGFYEQYF. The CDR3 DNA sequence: TGCGAGCCACTAAAGGGATTCTACGAGCAGTACTTC.

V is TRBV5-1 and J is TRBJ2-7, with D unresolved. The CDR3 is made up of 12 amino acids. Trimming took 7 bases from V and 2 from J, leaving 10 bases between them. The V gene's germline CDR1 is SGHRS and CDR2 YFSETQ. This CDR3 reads CASFVSPYEQYF. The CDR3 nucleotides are TGCGCCAGCTTTGTCTCCCCCTACGAGCAGTACTTC.

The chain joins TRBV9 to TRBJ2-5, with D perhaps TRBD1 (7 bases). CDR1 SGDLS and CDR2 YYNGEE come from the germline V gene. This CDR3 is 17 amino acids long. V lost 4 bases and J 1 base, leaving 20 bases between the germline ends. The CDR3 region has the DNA TGTGCCAGCAGCCCATCCGGCGGAGGGGGCTTCCAAGAGACCCAGTACTTC. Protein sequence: CASSPSGGGGFQETQYF.

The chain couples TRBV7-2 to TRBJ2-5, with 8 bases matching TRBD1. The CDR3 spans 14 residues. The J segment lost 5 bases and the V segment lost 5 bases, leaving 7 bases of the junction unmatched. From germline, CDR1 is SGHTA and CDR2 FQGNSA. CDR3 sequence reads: CASSPRGQEETQYF. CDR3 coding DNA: TGTGCCAGCAGCCCAAGGGGACAGGAGGAGACCCAGTACTTC.

The CDR3 DNA is TGTGCCTGGAGTCCAGGGGGCTCAAATGAGCAGTTCTTC. It is translated as CAWSPGGSNEQFF. V is TRBV30 and J is TRBJ2-1; 8 bases align to TRBD1. This CDR3 comprises 13 residues. CDR1 is GTSNPN and CDR2 is SVGIG in the germline V gene (reference sequence). The trim removed 2 bases at V and 7 bases at J, leaving 4 bases unmatched.

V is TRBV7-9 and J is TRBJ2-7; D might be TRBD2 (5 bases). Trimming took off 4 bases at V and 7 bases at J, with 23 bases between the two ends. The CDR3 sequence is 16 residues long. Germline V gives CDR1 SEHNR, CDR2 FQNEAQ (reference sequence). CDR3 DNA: TGTGCCAGCAGCTCCGAGGTTCGGCCACCGCCGGGGGAGCAGTACTTC. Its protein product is CASSSEVRPPPGEQYF.

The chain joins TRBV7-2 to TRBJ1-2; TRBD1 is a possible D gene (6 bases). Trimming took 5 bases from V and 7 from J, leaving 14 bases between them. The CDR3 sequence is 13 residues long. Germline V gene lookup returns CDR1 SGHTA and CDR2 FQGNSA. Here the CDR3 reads CASSLGGRRGYTF. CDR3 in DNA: TGTGCCAGCAGCCTAGGGGGGCGTCGTGGCTACACCTTC.

CDR3 region: CASSLGTSGRVKTQYF. The DNA of the CDR3 is TGTGCCAGCAGTCTTGGGACTAGCGGGAGAGTAAAGACCCAGTACTTC. The J gene is TRBJ2-5, the V gene TRBV27, with 14 positions matching TRBD2. Trimming took 5 bases from V and 6 from J; bases not matched to a gene: 8. There are 16 residues in the CDR3. Germline CDR1 MNHEY, CDR2 SMNVEV (reference sequence).

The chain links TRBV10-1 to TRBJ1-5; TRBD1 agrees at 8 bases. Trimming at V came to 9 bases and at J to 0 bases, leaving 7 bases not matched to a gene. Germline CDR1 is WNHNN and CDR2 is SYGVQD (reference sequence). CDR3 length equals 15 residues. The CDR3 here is CASSRGQASNQPQHF. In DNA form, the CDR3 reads TGCGCCAGTTCCAGGGGACAGGCTAGCAATCAGCCCCAGCATTTT.

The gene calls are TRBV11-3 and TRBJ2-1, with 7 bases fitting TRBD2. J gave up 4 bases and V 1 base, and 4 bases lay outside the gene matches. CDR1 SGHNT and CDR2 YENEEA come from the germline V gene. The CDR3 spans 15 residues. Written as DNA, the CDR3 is TGTGCCAGCAGCTTAGCGACTAGCAGATACAATGAGCAGTTCTTC. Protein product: CASSLATSRYNEQFF.

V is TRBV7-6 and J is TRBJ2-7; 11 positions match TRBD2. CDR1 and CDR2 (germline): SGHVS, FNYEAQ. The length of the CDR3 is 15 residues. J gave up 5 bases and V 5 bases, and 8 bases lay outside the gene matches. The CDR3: CASSPIAGGVNEQYF. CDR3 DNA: TGTGCCAGCAGCCCAATAGCGGGAGGGGTCAACGAGCAGTACTTC.

The CDR3 DNA reads TGTGCCAGCAGTACAAGACAGGGCTTGAACACTGAAGCTTTCTTT. Its translation is CASSTRQGLNTEAFF. V gene TRBV27 combines with J gene TRBJ1-1, with TRBD1 matching over 7 bases. The CDR3 contains 15 residues. Germline CDR1 reads MNHEY; CDR2 reads SMNVEV (reference sequence). Trimming cost V 5 bases and J 0 bases; bases outside gene matches: 6.

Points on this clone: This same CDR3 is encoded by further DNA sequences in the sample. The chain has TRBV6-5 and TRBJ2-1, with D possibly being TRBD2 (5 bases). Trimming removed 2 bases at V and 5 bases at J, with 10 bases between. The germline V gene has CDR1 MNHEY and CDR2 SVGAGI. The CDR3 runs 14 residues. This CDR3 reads CASSYPGLNNEQFF. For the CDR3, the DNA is TGTGCCAGCAGTTACCCAGGACTCAACAATGAGCAGTTCTTC.

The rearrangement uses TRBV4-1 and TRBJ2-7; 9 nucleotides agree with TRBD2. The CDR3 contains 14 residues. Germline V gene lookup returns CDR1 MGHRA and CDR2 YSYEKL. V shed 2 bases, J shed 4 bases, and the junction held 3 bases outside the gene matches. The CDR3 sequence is CASSQLAGQYEQYF. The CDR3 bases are TGCGCCAGCAGCCAACTAGCGGGGCAATACGAGCAGTACTTC.

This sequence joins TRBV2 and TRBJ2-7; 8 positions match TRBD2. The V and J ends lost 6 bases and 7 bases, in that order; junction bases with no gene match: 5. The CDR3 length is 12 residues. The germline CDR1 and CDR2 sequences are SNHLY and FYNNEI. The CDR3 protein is CASRGTRWEQYF. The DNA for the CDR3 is TGTGCCAGCAGGGGGACTAGGTGGGAGCAGTACTTC. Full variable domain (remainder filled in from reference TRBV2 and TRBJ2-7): EPEVTQTPSHQVTQMGQEVILRCVPISNHLYFYWYRQILGQKVEFLVSFYNNEISEKSEIFDDQFSVERPDGSNFTLKIRSTKLEDSAMYFCASRGTRWEQYFGPGTRLTVT.